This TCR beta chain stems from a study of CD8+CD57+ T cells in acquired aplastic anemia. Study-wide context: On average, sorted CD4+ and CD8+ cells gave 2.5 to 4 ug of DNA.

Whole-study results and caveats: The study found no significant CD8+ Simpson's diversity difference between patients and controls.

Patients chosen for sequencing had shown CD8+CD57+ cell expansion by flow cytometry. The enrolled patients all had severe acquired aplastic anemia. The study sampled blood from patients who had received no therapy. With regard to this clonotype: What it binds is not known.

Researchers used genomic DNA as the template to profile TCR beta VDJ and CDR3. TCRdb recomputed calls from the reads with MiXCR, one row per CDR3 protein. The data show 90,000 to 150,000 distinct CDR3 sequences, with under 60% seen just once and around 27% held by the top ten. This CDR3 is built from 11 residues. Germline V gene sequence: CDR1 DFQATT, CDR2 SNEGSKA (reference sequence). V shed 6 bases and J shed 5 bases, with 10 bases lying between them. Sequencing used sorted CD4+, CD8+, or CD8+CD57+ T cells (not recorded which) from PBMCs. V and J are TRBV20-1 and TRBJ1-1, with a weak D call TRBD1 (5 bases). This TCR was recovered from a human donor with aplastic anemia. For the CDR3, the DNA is TGCAGTGCCACAAGGGGAACTGAAGCTTTCTTT. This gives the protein CSATRGTEAFF.